This T cell receptor (beta chain) was sequenced in a study of radiation and T cells in renal cell carcinoma. V was pared by 1 base and J by 3 bases, with 7 bases between. Germline V lookup: CDR1 GTSNPN, CDR2 SVGIG (reference sequence). The CDR3 contains 13 residues. Here immunoSEQ multiplex PCR was the method, and the copy in TCRdb shows in-frame clones only, minus some. The sample lists some 60,000 clones, roughly four fifths occurring once. This clone came up a few times. The time point: blood 2 weeks post-SBRT. The treatment was: 15 Gy SBRT to primary tumor, nephrectomy 4 weeks later. The TCR sequence derives from a man in his sixties with renal cell carcinoma. The gene calls are TRBV30 and TRBJ1-3, with no clear D. Source: blood, taken from a patient whose treatment included radiotherapy and nephrectomy. As DNA, the CDR3 is TGTGCCTGGAGTGAAGGGTATGGAAACACCATATATTTT. Translation gives CAWSEGYGNTIYF.